Listed below are T cell receptor beta chains from one sample, sequenced in a study of human T cells and chemical hapten exposure. Via MiXCR, TCRdb re-called the RACE reads, giving one row per CDR3 protein. The data hold roughly 130,000 distinct CDR3 sequences, with about 10% observed a single time. The sample consisted of whole blood, taken in connection with sensitization to the hapten diphenylcyclopropenone (DPC). Receptors originate from a woman between 45 and 65 years old with alopecia areata. Some clones in this sample may be carry-over from other donors' samples. The CDR3 runs from the conserved cysteine through the conserved F or W. D genes are given only for firm matches. Clone size is stated in some rows and not others, as once, few, many or a class when expanded.

NA	NA	TRBV6-6	TRBJ1-1	CASSYYSTEAFF	TGTGCCAGCAGTTACTATAGTACTGAAGCTTTCTTT
few	TRBD2	TRBV20-1	TRBJ2-5	CSARGRPQGPGLAGGQETQYF	TGCAGTGCTAGGGGGCGGCCACAGGGACCGGGACTAGCGGGAGGACAAGAGACCCAGTACTTC
NA	NA	TRBV28	TRBJ2-7	CASRPGTAAYEQYF	TGTGCCAGCAGACCCGGGACTGCCGCCTACGAGCAGTACTTC
many	TRBD2	TRBV12-3/TRBV12-4	TRBJ2-3	CASSFAGGYTDTQYF	TGTGCCAGCAGTTTTGCGGGAGGGTACACAGATACGCAGTATTTT
few	NA	TRBV28	TRBJ1-1	CASSSPWREAFF	TGTGCCAGCAGTTCACCCTGGCGCGAAGCTTTCTTT
many	TRBD2	TRBV7-9	TRBJ2-1	CASSSVGAYLAEIRFF	TGTGCCAGCAGCTCCGTGGGCGCCTATCTAGCGGAGATTAGATTCTTC
few	NA	TRBV6-5	TRBJ1-2	CASSSTGAGAGYTF	TGTGCCAGCAGTTCTACGGGGGCGGGGGCTGGCTACACCTTC
NA	NA	TRBV14	TRBJ2-5	CASSQGRTQYF	TGTGCCAGCAGCCAAGGGAGGACCCAGTACTTC
NA	NA	TRBV13	TRBJ2-7	CASSLGSGGSYEQYF	TGTGCCAGCAGCTTAGGTTCCGGGGGCTCCTACGAGCAGTACTTC
NA	NA	TRBV7-8	TRBJ2-3	CASSLAANTDTQYF	TGTGCCAGCAGCTTAGCGGCCAACACAGATACGCAGTATTTT
NA	NA	TRBV12-3/TRBV12-4	TRBJ2-3	CASSLMDTQYF	TGTGCCAGCAGTTTAATGGATACGCAGTATTTT
few	NA	TRBV11-2	TRBJ2-4	CASSLGVGLLAKNIQYF	TGTGCCAGCAGCTTAGGTGTGGGCCTTCTAGCCAAAAACATTCAGTACTTC
few	NA	TRBV10-3	TRBJ2-7	CAISESGQGPYEQYF	TGTGCCATCAGTGAGTCTGGGCAGGGTCCCTACGAGCAGTACTTC
few	NA	TRBV30	TRBJ1-1	CAWRITEAFF	TGTGCCTGGAGGATCACTGAAGCTTTCTTT
NA	NA	TRBV5-1	TRBJ1-1	CASSSDRLEAFF	TGCGCCAGCAGCTCAGACAGGCTTGAAGCTTTCTTT
few	TRBD1	TRBV5-6	TRBJ2-1	CASSSTGPYNEQFF	TGTGCCAGCAGCTCGACAGGGCCCTACAATGAGCAGTTCTTC
few	TRBD2	TRBV5-4	TRBJ2-1	CATGTSNEQFF	TGTGCAACCGGGACTAGCAATGAGCAGTTCTTC
NA	NA	TRBV5-4	TRBJ2-6	CASSRGTLTGANVLTF	TGTGCCAGCAGCCGCGGGACACTCACTGGGGCCAACGTCCTGACTTTC
NA	TRBD1	TRBV7-8	TRBJ1-5	CASSQKGGQGRNQPQHF	TGTGCCAGCAGCCAGAAAGGTGGACAGGGACGCAATCAGCCCCAGCATTTT
NA	NA	TRBV6-2/TRBV6-3	TRBJ1-1	CASIPPGSNTEAFF	TGTGCCAGCATCCCCCCGGGGTCTAACACTGAAGCTTTCTTT
few	NA	TRBV6-5	TRBJ1-1	CASSYSTYIDTEAFF	TGTGCCAGCAGTTACTCGACTTACATCGACACTGAAGCTTTCTTT
few	NA	TRBV5-6	TRBJ2-1	CASSRQLAMEQFF	TGTGCCAGCAGCAGACAACTCGCTATGGAGCAGTTCTTC
NA	TRBD2	TRBV30	TRBJ2-3	CALERLAYADTQYF	TGTGCACTGGAGAGACTAGCGTACGCAGATACGCAGTATTTT
NA	NA	TRBV30	TRBJ1-1	CAWRLNTEAFF	TGTGCCTGGAGGCTGAACACTGAAGCTTTCTTT
NA	NA	TRBV27	TRBJ2-1	CASSSLGSYNEQFF	TGTGCCAGCAGTAGCCTGGGTTCCTACAATGAGCAGTTCTTC
few	TRBD2	TRBV24-1	TRBJ2-6	CATGLGGLRLISGANVLTF	TGTGCCACCGGCCTGGGAGGGTTAAGATTGATCTCTGGGGCCAACGTCCTGACTTTC
NA	NA	TRBV5-1	TRBJ1-1	CASSSNGHTEAFF	TGCGCCAGCAGCTCAAATGGTCACACTGAAGCTTTCTTT
NA	TRBD1	TRBV28	TRBJ1-1	CASSNYRGNTEAFF	TGTGCCAGCAGTAATTACAGGGGAAACACTGAAGCTTTCTTT
few	NA	TRBV28	TRBJ2-5	CASIRIGGPEETQYF	TGTGCCAGCATCAGAATTGGGGGGCCGGAAGAGACCCAGTACTTC
NA	NA	TRBV27	TRBJ2-3	CASKRGTVDSGTDTQYF	TGTGCCAGCAAACGCGGGACAGTCGATTCGGGGACAGATACGCAGTATTTT
NA	NA	TRBV7-9	TRBJ2-1	CASSFPTGETYNEQFF	TGTGCCAGCAGCTTCCCGACAGGAGAAACCTACAATGAGCAGTTCTTC
once	NA	TRBV30	TRBJ1-6	CAWAASSSPLHF	TGTGCCTGGGCAGCGTCATCCTCACCCCTCCACTTT
NA	NA	TRBV6-2/TRBV6-3	TRBJ2-6	CASSYWSSGANVLTF	TGTGCCAGCAGTTACTGGAGCTCTGGGGCCAACGTCCTGACTTTC
few	NA	TRBV7-3	TRBJ2-3	CASSLRRQPRGTDTQYF	TGTGCCAGCAGCTTAAGGCGGCAACCGAGAGGGACAGATACGCAGTATTTT
many	NA	TRBV29-1	TRBJ2-1	CSVDPGLAQDNEQFF	TGCAGCGTTGACCCAGGACTTGCTCAGGACAATGAGCAGTTCTTC
many	TRBD1	TRBV20-1	TRBJ2-7	CSAGQGTHEQYF	TGCAGTGCTGGACAGGGGACCCACGAGCAGTACTTC
NA	TRBD1	TRBV27	TRBJ2-7	CASTLGQGYEQYF	TGTGCCAGCACCCTGGGACAGGGCTACGAGCAGTACTTC
NA	NA	TRBV28	TRBJ2-5	CASSPNRRGPETQYF	TGTGCCAGCAGTCCGAACCGCCGGGGGCCAGAGACCCAGTACTTC
many	TRBD2	TRBV15	TRBJ2-7	CATSRSGGGTTYEQYF	TGTGCCACCAGCAGATCAGGCGGGGGTACAACCTACGAGCAGTACTTC
NA	TRBD2	TRBV5-1	TRBJ2-2	CASSTRLAGENTGELFF	TGCGCCAGCAGCACCCGACTAGCGGGAGAGAACACCGGGGAGCTGTTTTTT
few	NA	TRBV13	TRBJ2-4	CASSSPAKNIQYF	TGTGCCAGCAGCTCCCCAGCCAAAAACATTCAGTACTTC
many	TRBD2	TRBV20-1	TRBJ2-3	CSASPLAGVSDTQYF	TGCAGTGCTAGCCCCCTAGCGGGAGTAAGCGATACGCAGTATTTT
few	TRBD1	TRBV29-1	TRBJ1-1	CSVVRQGVEAFF	TGCAGCGTTGTTCGGCAGGGGGTTGAAGCTTTCTTT
many	TRBD2	TRBV20-1	TRBJ2-7	CSALPEDSGTLYEQYF	TGCAGTGCCCTGCCTGAGGATAGCGGGACGTTATACGAGCAGTACTTC
few	NA	TRBV6-1	TRBJ2-7	CASSEDYWGEQYF	TGTGCCAGCAGTGAAGATTACTGGGGCGAGCAGTACTTC
many	TRBD2	TRBV20-1	TRBJ2-7	CSARRREGLYEQYF	TGCAGTGCTAGGAGGCGGGAGGGCCTGTACGAGCAGTACTTC
NA	NA	TRBV28	TRBJ2-7	CASSPLYEHYF	TGTGCCAGCAGTCCTCTCTACGAGCACTACTTC
few	TRBD2	TRBV13	TRBJ2-1	CASSSRGGPYNEQFF	TGTGCCAGCAGCAGTCGCGGGGGGCCCTACAATGAGCAGTTCTTC
NA	NA	TRBV7-2	TRBJ1-4	CASSPARKTNEKLFF	TGTGCCAGCAGCCCGGCCCGGAAGACTAATGAAAAACTGTTTTTT
many	NA	TRBV29-1	TRBJ1-1	CSVVRQLNTEAFF	TGCAGCGTTGTTAGACAGTTGAACACTGAAGCTTTCTTT
few	NA	TRBV6-6	TRBJ1-2	CASSSVGYTF	TGTGCCAGCAGTTCCGTGGGCTACACCTTC
NA	NA	TRBV20-1	TRBJ1-5	CSARDRSNQPQHF	TGCAGTGCTAGAGATCGGAGCAATCAGCCCCAGCATTTT